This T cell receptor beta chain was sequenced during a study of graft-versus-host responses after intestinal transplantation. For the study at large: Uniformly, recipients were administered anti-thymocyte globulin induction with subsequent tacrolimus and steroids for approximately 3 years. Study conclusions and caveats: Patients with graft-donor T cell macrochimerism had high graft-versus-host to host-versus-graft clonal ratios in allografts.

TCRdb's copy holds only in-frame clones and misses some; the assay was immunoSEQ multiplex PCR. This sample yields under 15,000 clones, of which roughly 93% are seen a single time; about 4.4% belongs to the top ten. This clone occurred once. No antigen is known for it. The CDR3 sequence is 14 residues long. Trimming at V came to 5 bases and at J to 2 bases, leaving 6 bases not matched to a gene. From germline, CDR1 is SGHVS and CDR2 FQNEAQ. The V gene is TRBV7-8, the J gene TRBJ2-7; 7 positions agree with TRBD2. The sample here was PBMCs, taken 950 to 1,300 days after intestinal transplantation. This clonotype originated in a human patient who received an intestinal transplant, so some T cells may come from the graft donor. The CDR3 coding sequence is TGTGCCAGCAGCCCAGCCGGGACTACCTACGAGCAGTACTTC. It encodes CASSPAGTTYEQYF.